Below, one TCR beta chain is given with its context. The sample comes from a study of blood T cell repertoires in COVID-19. Across the whole study: In each case, the material was cDNA or gDNA derived from T cells, B-cell-depleted T cells, or PBMCs.

Original data processing: Using reference gene primer amplification, nucleated cell counts were estimated. Produced via immunoSEQ multiplex PCR; TCRdb's table is partial and in-frame only. That table is the source of V, J and clone size, and D and trimming were worked out from the DNA. The repertoire holds more than 9,500 clones, with roughly 82% as singletons. What was sequenced was peripheral blood. The receptor's source is a woman aged 55-70 years with acute or convalescent COVID-19.

This CDR3 reads CASSWSDRINSYEQYF. The CDR3 DNA sequence: TGTGCCAGCAGCTGGTCCGACAGAATAAACTCCTACGAGCAGTACTTC. This chain links TRBV2 with TRBJ2-7, with D perhaps TRBD1 (5 bases). Germline V gives CDR1 SNHLY, CDR2 FYNNEI. The CDR3 loop spans 16 amino acids. V lost 6 bases, J lost 0 bases, and 18 bases lay in between.